This T cell receptor (beta chain) was obtained from a study of cytomegalovirus exposure and HLA in healthy donors. Study outcomes and limitations: Earlier analysis looked at TCR beta V segments, and most were productive about 90% or about 30% of the time.

With 60 Vbeta and 13 Jbeta primers, the PCR was carried out. Generated by immunoSEQ multiplex PCR, the TCRdb table keeps only in-frame clones and is missing some. The table has 150,000 to 200,000 clones, about 75% seen once. Concerning this clone itself: Its target is unknown.

The CDR3 loop spans 15 amino acids. Germline CDR1 is MDHEN and CDR2 is SYDVKM. Input material: PBMCs. The source of this sequence is a man between 18 and 35 years old in good health and CMV-seropositive. This chain joins TRBV28 and TRBJ2-2; D might be TRBD1 (5 bases). CDR3: CASHVGLFNTGELFF. Here the CDR3 DNA reads TGTGCTTCCCACGTGGGGCTCTTTAACACCGGGGAGCTGTTTTTT.